This TCR beta chain was observed in a study of cytomegalovirus exposure and HLA in healthy donors. Findings and limits, study-wide: Fewer N-insertions than the approximately 700-donor mean were reportedly shown by an Asian-associated ancestry cluster in a later analysis. Indistinguishable V segments, including TRBV6-2 and TRBV6-3, were excluded. Another analysis was done later, and it associated around 17,000 TCR beta sequences with HLA alleles at 0.05 false discovery rate.

Germline assignment: CDR1 SGHTA and CDR2 FQGNSA. The CDR3 has 16 residues. J lost 2 bases, V lost 0 bases, and 3 bases had no gene match. The PCR was carried out with 60 Vbeta primers and 13 Jbeta primers. The protocol was immunoSEQ multiplex PCR, while the TCRdb copy is restricted to in-frame clones and leaves out a portion. The sample comprises more than 45,000 clones, around two thirds of which are singletons, and roughly 19% rests with the top ten. On this clone: What it binds is not known.

The rearrangement links TRBV7-2 to TRBJ2-2, with 7 bases aligning to TRBD1. Source material: PBMCs. The clonotype originates from a woman in her sixties in good health and CMV-seropositive. CDR3 nucleotides: TGTGCCAGCAGCTTAGCTGGGACAGTTAACACCGGGGAGCTGTTTTTT. It translates to CASSLAGTVNTGELFF.